This T cell receptor beta chain came from a study of human T cells and chemical hapten exposure. About the study: Variation in per-sample TCR yields came mainly from small pooled library volume differences. Notes on the study in general: Sensitizing to DPC left TCRs with a frequency above 1 in 1000 unaltered.

Unfractionated whole blood was the source of the extracted total RNA. The library attached unique molecular identifiers to individual cDNA molecules. TCRdb reprocessed the 5' RACE reads via MiXCR and lists one record per CDR3 protein. Of about 140,000 distinct CDR3 sequences listed, about 4% are singletons. Germline values: CDR1 SGHDT, CDR2 YYEEEE. The length of the CDR3 is 14 residues. With 2 bases removed from V and 8 bases from J, the gap between germline ends came to 16 bases. This clonotype was recorded at least ten times. What it recognizes is unknown. The chain couples TRBV5-6 to TRBJ2-5; a possible D gene is TRBD2 (5 bases). This clonotype originated in a female donor in good health. The CDR3 protein is CASSFSGVRGTQYF. CDR3 sequence (DNA): TGTGCCAGCAGCTTTTCCGGGGTCCGGGGAACCCAGTACTTC.